Below are 29 T cell receptor beta chains sequenced from a single sample in a study of graft-versus-host responses after intestinal transplantation listed by TCRdb under 2021. The antigens of these receptors remain unknown. What this sample's time point label stands for: cells obtained before transplantation from donor or recipient. Library generation was performed with the immunoSEQ multiplex PCR assay. TCRdb obtained this table from immuneACCESS and retained in-frame rearrangements with V and J assigned. These tables miss some clones; where compared with another copy, unresolved V genes account for less than half of the shortfall, and the remainder is unexplained. This sample lists some 100,000 clones; about 93% were detected once. Approximately 1% of the sample belongs to the ten largest clones. Sample: unstimulated CD8+ T cells sorted from spleen or lymph node cells, taken before transplant. The receptor set was obtained from a human donor who was the organ donor for an intestinal transplant.

The J gene is TRBJ2-1, the V gene TRBV9; tentative D call: TRBD1 (5 bases). CDR1 is SGDLS, CDR2 YYNGEE, per germline. V lost 2 bases and J lost 8, with 8 bases in between. The CDR3 totals 12 residues. In DNA, the CDR3 is TGTGCCAGCAGCGTGGGGCGCGATGAGCAGTTCTTC. This encodes CASSVGRDEQFF.

V usage is TRBV6-6 and J usage is TRBJ1-1; D unresolved. There are 12 residues in the CDR3. With 6 bases removed from V and 8 bases from J, the gap between germline ends came to 13 bases. CDR1 and CDR2 (germline): MNHNY, SVGAGI (reference sequence). CDR3 nucleotide sequence: TGTGCCAGCAGCGCGGGTCCGCTCGAAGCTTTCTTT. Its translation is CASSAGPLEAFF.

The chain recombines TRBV10-3 with TRBJ2-5; D is possibly TRBD1 (6 bases). The J call may not be correct, given that the DNA end is closer to TRBJ2-7. The CDR3 loop spans 13 amino acids. Per the germline V gene, CDR1 is ENHRY and CDR2 is SYGVKD. CDR3 in amino acids: CAISGDTSYEQYF. The CDR3 bases are TGTGCCATCAGCGGGGACACCTCCTACGAGCAGTACTTC.

The CDR3 sequence: CASRRQGNHEQFF. CDR3 nucleotides: TGTGCCAGCAGACGACAGGGTAATCATGAGCAGTTCTTC. The gene calls are TRBV11-3 and TRBJ2-1, with 7 bases that match TRBD1. Germline V gene sequence: CDR1 SGHNT, CDR2 YENEEA. V dropped 6 bases and J dropped 8; count of bases not matched to a gene: 7. The CDR3 is made up of 13 amino acids.

V gene TRBV11-3 combines with J gene TRBJ2-2; a weak D match, TRBD2 (7 bases). The germline gives CDR1 SGHNT, CDR2 YENEEA. The V end was cut by 1 base, the J end by 1 base, with 13 bases between. This CDR3 is 17 amino acids long. The CDR3 nucleotides are TGTGCCAGCAGCTTAGGAGCGGGGACACTGAACACCGGGGAGCTGTTTTTT. Translating gives CASSLGAGTLNTGELFF.

The genes are TRBV10-3 and TRBJ2-3, with 8 bases identical to TRBD2. Germline CDR1 and CDR2: ENHRY and SYGVKD. V lost 4 bases, J lost 6 bases, and 12 bases stayed unmatched. This CDR3 spans 16 amino acids. CDR3 sequence (DNA): TGTGCCATCAGTGTTAAGCGGGGGCCCTCCTGGGATACGCAGTATTTT. It encodes CAISVKRGPSWDTQYF.

The J gene is TRBJ1-2, the V gene TRBV29-1, with 7 bases fitting TRBD1. Germline V gene sequence: CDR1 SQVTM, CDR2 ANQGSEA. The CDR3 has 12 amino acids. The V gene end was trimmed by 3 bases and the J gene end by 8 bases; junction bases not matched to a gene: 6. The CDR3 sequence: CSVDATGLGYTF. In nucleotides, the CDR3 is TGCAGCGTTGACGCGACAGGGCTCGGCTACACCTTC.

As DNA, the CDR3 is TGTGCCGGCTTTCCGGGACAGGGGGCGGGTGAGCAGTTCTTC. This codes for CAGFPGQGAGEQFF. V usage is TRBV30 and J usage is TRBJ2-1, with 12 positions matching TRBD1. The germline V gene encodes CDR1 GTSNPN and CDR2 SVGIG (reference sequence). V shed 8 bases and J 9 bases; nucleotides not matched to a gene: 11. The CDR3 has 14 amino acids.

The chain recombines TRBV4-1 with TRBJ1-2; 8 positions agree with TRBD1. The CDR3 is 15 residues long. From germline, CDR1 is MGHRA and CDR2 YSYEKL. V gave up 3 bases and J gave up 3 bases; unmatched junction bases: 6. The chain's CDR3 is CASSHPGQADYGYTF. The CDR3 DNA sequence: TGCGCCAGCAGCCATCCGGGACAGGCGGACTATGGCTACACCTTC.

This chain uses TRBV27 with TRBJ1-5; TRBD1 agrees at 7 bases. Trimming cost V 10 bases and J 7 bases; bases outside gene matches: 10. The CDR3 extends over 13 amino acids. Per the germline V gene, CDR1 is MNHEY and CDR2 is SMNVEV (reference sequence). The CDR3 sequence: CATNRGWSQPQHF. Here the CDR3 DNA reads TGTGCCACCAACAGGGGATGGAGCCAGCCCCAGCATTTT.

In this sample, this clone turned up once. The rearrangement links TRBV9 to TRBJ2-3; a weak D match, TRBD2 (6 bases). Germline CDR1 SGDLS, CDR2 YYNGEE. The ends were cut back, 4 bases at V and 3 bases at J, with 18 bases in the middle. The CDR3 is 16 amino acids. The CDR3 DNA reads as TGTGCCAGCAGCCTTTGGGGATGGGGGGAGACAGATACGCAGTATTTT. It codes for CASSLWGWGETDTQYF.

This chain uses TRBV28 with TRBJ2-1, with 8 bases identical to TRBD2. Germline-derived CDR1 and CDR2 are MDHEN and SYDVKM. J gave up 6 bases and V 6 bases, and 13 bases lay outside the gene matches. The CDR3 sequence is 16 residues long. Here the CDR3 reads CASSPPDAGGRNEQFF. CDR3 in DNA: TGTGCCAGCAGCCCACCAGATGCGGGAGGACGCAATGAGCAGTTCTTC.

The chain carries TRBV19 and TRBJ1-1, with D possibly being TRBD1 (6 bases). Germline V CDR1 and CDR2: LNHDA, SQIVND (reference sequence). V dropped 5 bases and J dropped 1 base, with 11 bases sitting between them. This CDR3 spans 14 amino acids. The CDR3 DNA reads TGTGCCAGTAGTCCCCAGACAGGGAACACTGAAGCTTTCTTT. Its protein product is CASSPQTGNTEAFF.

The table lists this clone with a few counts. This chain connects TRBV10-3 to TRBJ1-5, with D uncertain. Trimming removed 0 bases at V and 6 bases at J, with 6 bases between. Germline CDR1 reads ENHRY; CDR2 reads SYGVKD. The CDR3 totals 13 residues. This CDR3 reads CAISESRGQPQHF. CDR3 in DNA: TGTGCCATCAGTGAGTCACGGGGTCAGCCCCAGCATTTT.

J is TRBJ2-7 and V is TRBV27; a possible D gene is TRBD2 (6 bases). Germline-derived CDR1 and CDR2 are MNHEY and SMNVEV (reference sequence). The CDR3 consists of 12 residues. The V and J ends lost 8 bases and 6 bases respectively, with 14 bases between them. CDR3 sequence (DNA): TGTGCCAGCCGAGCAGGAGGGTCCGAGCAGTACTTC. It codes for CASRAGGSEQYF.

This clone was recorded only once. V and J are TRBV12-5 and TRBJ2-2, with 7 bases matching TRBD1. V gave up 5 bases and J gave up 6 bases; unmatched junction bases: 9. The CDR3 is made up of 15 amino acids. CDR1 is LGHNT, CDR2 FRNRAP, per germline. The CDR3, as DNA: TGTGCTAGTGGTCCCCCGACAGGGTCCCCCGGGGAGCTGTTTTTT. Translated: CASGPPTGSPGELFF. The full variable domain, completed using reference TRBV12-5 and TRBJ2-2, is DARVTQTPRHKVTEMGQEVTMRCQPILGHNTVFWYRQTMMQGLELLAYFRNRAPLDDSGMPKDRFSAEMPDATLATLKIQPSEPRDSAVYFCASGPPTGSPGELFFGEGSRLTVL.

The chain uses TRBV15 and TRBJ2-7; the D gene is possibly TRBD2 (7 bases). Trimming cost V 0 bases and J 7 bases, with 13 bases left between them. Germline V gene lookup returns CDR1 LNHNV and CDR2 YYDKDF (reference sequence). This CDR3 spans 14 amino acids. The DNA for the CDR3 is TGTGCCACCAGCAGAGATTCGGGGGGCGTAGAGCAGTACTTC. Protein sequence: CATSRDSGGVEQYF.

The table lists this clone with a count of one. This chain uses TRBV11-2 with TRBJ2-5, with a possible D match to TRBD2 (6 bases). CDR1 is SGHAT and CDR2 is FQNNGV in the germline V gene. Trimming left V 3 bases short and J 5 bases short, with 13 bases between. The CDR3 has 14 amino acids. The CDR3 bases are TGTGCCAGCAGCTTCCTCGGGAGCAGGGAGACCCAGTACTTC. This gives the protein CASSFLGSRETQYF.

This clone was counted between two and nine times. The rearrangement links TRBV5-4 to TRBJ2-7, with D unresolved. The germline V and J ends were trimmed by 0 bases and 0 bases, with 7 bases remaining between them. The CDR3 loop spans 14 amino acids. The germline CDR1 and CDR2 sequences are SGHNT and YYREEE (reference sequence). CDR3 loop: CASSLGRSSYEQYF. CDR3 DNA sequence: TGTGCCAGCAGCTTGGGGCGGAGCTCCTACGAGCAGTACTTC.

The CDR3 loop is CASSRAGGGDTQYF. For the CDR3, the DNA is TGCGCCAGCAGCCGGGCAGGGGGTGGGGATACGCAGTATTTT. This chain joins TRBV4-1 and TRBJ2-3; 7 positions agree with TRBD1. V was pared by 4 bases and J by 6 bases, with 7 bases of the junction left unmatched. CDR1 MGHRA and CDR2 YSYEKL come from the germline V gene. This CDR3 contains 14 residues.

The chain carries TRBV29-1 and TRBJ2-4; 8 bases are shared with TRBD2. Germline lookup yields CDR1 SQVTM and CDR2 ANQGSEA. Trimming cost V 7 bases and J 8 bases; bases outside gene matches: 7. The CDR3 length is 12 residues. In DNA form, the CDR3 reads TGCAGCGCCCCACTCGGGGGGGACATTCAGTACTTC. Its translation is CSAPLGGDIQYF.

The rearrangement joins TRBV29-1 to TRBJ2-7; possible D gene TRBD2, 6 bases. The CDR3 has 12 residues. The V gene's germline CDR1 is SQVTM and CDR2 ANQGSEA. With 2 bases removed from V and 7 bases from J, the gap between germline ends came to 12 bases. In nucleotides, the CDR3 is TGCAGCGTTGAACTAGCGCCTCGGGAGCAGTACTTC. Amino acids: CSVELAPREQYF.

V is TRBV27 and J is TRBJ2-7, with 8 nucleotides matching TRBD2. In germline, CDR1 is MNHEY, CDR2 SMNVEV (reference sequence). The ends lost 8 bases at V and 0 bases at J; junction bases unmatched: 12. This CDR3 is built from 16 residues. As DNA, the CDR3 is TGTGCCAGCGGGTCCTTCGCGGGAGGTGTCTCCTACGAGCAGTACTTC. It yields the protein CASGSFAGGVSYEQYF.

The genes are TRBV15 and TRBJ1-4, with 8 bases identical to TRBD1. Losses at the gene ends were 4 bases for V and 8 bases for J; bases not matched to a gene: 12. Germline CDR1 LNHNV, CDR2 YYDKDF (reference sequence). The CDR3 runs to 16 residues. For the CDR3, the DNA is TGTGCCACCAGCACCACTGGGCAGGGGGCTAGAGAAAAACTGTTTTTT. Translation: CATSTTGQGAREKLFF.

J is TRBJ2-2 and V is TRBV6-1; 9 nucleotides match TRBD1. The CDR3 spans 15 residues. Unmatched junction bases numbered 8, after V lost 6 bases and J lost 6 bases. Germline V gene sequence: CDR1 MNHNS, CDR2 SASEGT. In DNA, the CDR3 is TGTGCCAGCAGGCCCCCGGGACAGGGTTCCGGGGAGCTGTTTTTT. Its translation is CASRPPGQGSGELFF.

This chain links TRBV7-9 with TRBJ2-1; D gene uncertain. There are 12 residues in the CDR3. V lost 1 base, J lost 9 bases, and 7 bases lay in between. Germline V gene lookup returns CDR1 SEHNR and CDR2 FQNEAQ (reference sequence). The CDR3 loop reads CASSLVYGEQFF. In DNA form, the CDR3 reads TGTGCCAGCAGCTTAGTATACGGTGAGCAGTTCTTC.

This clone occurred once. The chain recombines TRBV27 with TRBJ2-3, with D unresolved. The germline V gene has CDR1 MNHEY and CDR2 SMNVEV (reference sequence). This CDR3 contains 12 residues. Trimming left V 3 bases short and J 4 bases short, with 5 bases between. CDR3 bases: TGTGCCAGCAGTTTCTCCCCAGATACGCAGTATTTT. This gives the protein CASSFSPDTQYF.

V and J are TRBV5-1 and TRBJ2-7; D is possibly TRBD2 (6 bases). This CDR3 is 17 amino acids long. CDR1 is SGHRS and CDR2 is YFSETQ in the germline V gene. Trimming cost V 4 bases and J 0 bases, with 20 bases left between them. The CDR3 DNA is TGCGCCAGCAGCCCCGCCGGTGCAGGGAGGCCCTCCTACGAGCAGTACTTC. Protein product: CASSPAGAGRPSYEQYF.

This clone appeared once. J is TRBJ2-5 and V is TRBV28; D is perhaps TRBD1 (6 bases). This CDR3 is built from 14 residues. Germline-derived CDR1 and CDR2 are MDHEN and SYDVKM. The V and J ends lost 5 bases and 2 bases respectively, with 12 bases between them. The CDR3 coding sequence is TGTGCCAGCAGTGCCGTTACAGGGCAAGAGACCCAGTACTTC. This gives the protein CASSAVTGQETQYF. Based on the CDR3 plus reference TRBV28 and TRBJ2-5, the full variable domain is DVKVTQSSRYLVKRTGEKVFLECVQDMDHENMFWYRQDPGLGLRLIYFSYDVKMKEKGDIPEGYSVSREKKERFSLILESASTNQTSMYLCASSAVTGQETQYFGPGTRLLVL.